The sequence of this TCR beta chain was determined in a study of T-cell memory formation after mild COVID-19. Study summary: Clustering of TCRs was largely donor specific.

This clonotype was detected only a few times. Its antigen remains unidentified. MiXCR was run by TCRdb on the 5' RACE reads, yielding one entry per CDR3 protein. The profile shows about 560,000 distinct CDR3 sequences, about 22% of them singletons. The V gene end was trimmed by 1 base and the J gene end by 10 bases; junction bases not matched to a gene: 7. From germline, CDR1 is SGHVS and CDR2 FQNEAQ. There are 14 residues in the CDR3. General study points: CD4+ contracting clones were mainly CM and EM; CD8+ ones, EMRA. Clones contracting across day 15 to 85 had a balanced CD4/CD8 profile; later expanding clones leaned CD4+.

The sequence was obtained from an adult woman who had mild COVID-19 (a few samples of this study predate the infection). Cell type and time point are not known. V is TRBV7-8 and J is TRBJ1-1, with TRBD1 matching 9 bases. The specimen sequenced was PBMCs or a T cell subset sorted from them (not recorded which). The CDR3 loop reads CASSLVDRGYLAFF. In DNA form, the CDR3 reads TGTGCCAGCAGCTTAGTCGACAGGGGGTATTTAGCTTTCTTT.